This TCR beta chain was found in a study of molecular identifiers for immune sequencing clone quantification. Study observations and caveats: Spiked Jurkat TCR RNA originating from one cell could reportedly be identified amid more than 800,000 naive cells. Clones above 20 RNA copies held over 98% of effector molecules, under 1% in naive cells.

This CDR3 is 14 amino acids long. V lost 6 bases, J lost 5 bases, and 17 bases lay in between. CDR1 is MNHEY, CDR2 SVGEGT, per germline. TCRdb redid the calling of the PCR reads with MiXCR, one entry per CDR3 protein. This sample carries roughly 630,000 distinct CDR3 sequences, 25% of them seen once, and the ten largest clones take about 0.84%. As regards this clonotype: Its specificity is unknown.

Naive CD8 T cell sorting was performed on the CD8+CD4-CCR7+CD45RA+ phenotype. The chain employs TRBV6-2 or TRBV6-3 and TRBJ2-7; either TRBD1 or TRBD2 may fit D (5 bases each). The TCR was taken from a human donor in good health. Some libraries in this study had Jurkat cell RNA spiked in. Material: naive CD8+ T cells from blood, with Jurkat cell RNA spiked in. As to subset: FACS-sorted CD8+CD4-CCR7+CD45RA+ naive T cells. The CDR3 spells CASRLPDTGDEQYF. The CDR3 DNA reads TGTGCCAGCAGACTCCCGGACACCGGGGACGAGCAGTACTTC.